This is a list of T cell receptor beta chains from one sample in a study of cytomegalovirus exposure and HLA in healthy donors. The method was immunoSEQ multiplex PCR; TCRdb's version includes in-frame clones alone and lacks a portion of them. The table lists about 160,000 clones, roughly 75% of them singletons, with about 1.3% in the top ten. Sample: PBMCs. The receptors shown here come from a man between 18 and 29 years old in good health and CMV-seronegative. CDR3s include the opening cysteine and the closing phenylalanine or tryptophan. Fields, in order: J gene, clone size, V gene, D gene, CDR3 DNA, CDR3 protein. The D gene is left open where the match is weak. Clone sizes are given selectively: once, few, many, or a class where the clone is expanded.

J: TRBJ1-1; size: once; V: TRBV5-8; D: NA; DNA: TGTGCCAGCAGCTTGGCTTCCTTGTTGAACACTGAAGCTTTCTTT; CDR3: CASSLASLLNTEAFF
J: TRBJ1-1; size: once; V: TRBV30; D: NA; DNA: TGTGCCTGGAGTGGAGGTGGTGGAACTGAAGCTTTCTTT; CDR3: CAWSGGGGTEAFF
J: TRBJ2-7; size: NA; V: TRBV6-1; D: NA; DNA: TGTGCCAGCAGTGAAAGTACGGGAGTACGTAGGGAGCAGTACTTC; CDR3: CASSESTGVRREQYF
J: TRBJ2-7; size: NA; V: TRBV6-1; D: NA; DNA: TGTGCCAGCGAATCGGGAGCTGAGAGTAATTACGAGCAGTACTTC; CDR3: CASESGAESNYEQYF
J: TRBJ2-5; size: NA; V: TRBV19; D: TRBD1; DNA: TGTGCCAGTAGTCAAGGGGGCCCCGGGACAAAGGAGACCCAGTACTTC; CDR3: CASSQGGPGTKETQYF
J: TRBJ2-7; size: NA; V: TRBV10-2; D: NA; DNA: TGCGCCAGCAGTGCCCGGGGCGAGCAGTACTTC; CDR3: CASSARGEQYF
J: TRBJ2-2; size: NA; V: TRBV19; D: NA; DNA: TGTGCCAGTAGTATGACTACCGGGGAGCTGTTTTTT; CDR3: CASSMTTGELFF
J: TRBJ2-7; size: NA; V: TRBV7-9; D: NA; DNA: TGTGCCAGCAGCCTTATTACTAGCAGGTCCTACGAGCAGTACTTC; CDR3: CASSLITSRSYEQYF
J: TRBJ2-5; size: NA; V: TRBV27; D: NA; DNA: TGTGCCAGCAGTTTATCGCCTCAGGTCCAAGGGACCCAGTACTTC; CDR3: CASSLSPQVQGTQYF
J: TRBJ2-2; size: few; V: TRBV6-5; D: NA; DNA: TGTGCCAGCACCCCACGGGGCACCGGGGAGCTGTTTTTT; CDR3: CASTPRGTGELFF
J: TRBJ1-1; size: once; V: TRBV9; D: NA; DNA: TGTGCCAGCAGCGTGGTCCAGGCGGGCACTGAAGCTTTCTTT; CDR3: CASSVVQAGTEAFF